The present T cell receptor (beta chain) was sequenced within a study of blood T cell repertoires in COVID-19. For the study at large: There were acute and convalescent COVID-19 samples, and they came from the United States, Italy and Spain. Sources were T cells, B-cell-depleted T cells, or PBMCs; the material itself was cDNA or gDNA.

Unmatched junction bases numbered 5, after V lost 6 bases and J lost 7 bases. Looked up from germline, CDR1 is LGHNA and CDR2 is YSLEER. This CDR3 is 13 amino acids long. In the study's own analysis: Amplifying reference gene primers gave estimates of nucleated cell counts. Sequencing was performed with immunoSEQ multiplex PCR; in TCRdb, only in-frame clones are kept and a portion is missing. V and J calls and clone size are as listed in that table; D and trimming were resolved from the DNA. The data hold around 200,000 clones, with 80% to 90% observed a single time. The V and J genes are TRBV4-3 and TRBJ1-2, with TRBD1 identical over 10 bases. The sequencing sample was made of peripheral blood. The TCR sequence derives from a man between 65 and 85 years old with active or convalescent COVID-19. The CDR3 DNA is TGCGCCAGCAGTTTCGGGACAGGGGTTGGCTACACCTTC. This gives the protein CASSFGTGVGYTF.